The entry that follows covers one T cell receptor beta chain sequence. This receptor's antigen is unknown. No qualities accompany the bases; no much larger clone lies one base away. Looking up the germline V gene yields CDR1 SGHTA and CDR2 FQGNSA. Germline trimming amounts to 1 base on V and 4 bases on J, with 8 as the count of junction bases outside the gene matches. The CDR3, cysteine through phenylalanine, is 16 amino acids long. Left in the record is the CDR3 DNA by itself, 48 bases read in frame from the first base. The CDR3 regions of human TCRbeta chains were analyzed by immunosequencing. Under the source paper's analysis protocol: Repertoire TCRs were checked for matches against a reference library of SARS-CoV-2-specific TCRs that had been generated using the MIRA antigen-specificity platform. Breadth was defined as the fraction of unique TCRs that were SARS-CoV-2-associated, and depth was defined as the fraction of total T cells that were SARS-CoV-2-associated. Using the MIRA data, each spike-specific TCR was assigned both to the spike region to which the TCR was reactive and to a CD4 or CD8 class. Log10-transformed breadth and depth values were compared by one-way ANOVA with Sidak's multiple comparisons tests. TCRdb took this table from immuneACCESS and kept in-frame rearrangements with V and J called. Such tables lack part of the clones; where checked against another copy, unresolved V genes explain under half of the gap, and the rest is unexplained. V and J calls and clone size are given by that table; D and trimming were obtained from the DNA. This sample comprises 80,000 to 95,000 clones, 70% to 85% of them detected only once. Around 20% of the sample rests with the top ten.

These data originate in a study of T cell responses to AZD1222 COVID-19 vaccine (dated by TCRdb to the early 2020s). Turning to the overall study: AZD1222 recipients given second doses at about 4 weeks or at about 12 weeks were pooled, since spike-specific TCR depth and breadth were not found to differ between the two schedules. A total of over 230 trial participants underwent TCR sequencing, of whom approximately 210 received two doses of AZD1222 and roughly 25 received two doses of the MenACWY control vaccine. Trial participants were enrolled by age into 18-55, 56-69 and 70-plus year subgroups, with approximately 160, 26 and 62 TCR-sequenced participants respectively. Paper-wide results and their limitations: Participants were mostly white British and included more females than males, and it was suggested by the authors that clonal diversity may have been underestimated. The whole spike protein was spanned by vaccine-associated CD4 TCRs, and dominant responses were seen in regions 160-218 and 743-854. In the small 56-69-year group, the increase in depth fell short of significance, most likely because of low power. Only five to seven AZD1222 recipients were SARS-CoV-2 seropositive at baseline, limiting conclusions about previously exposed vaccinees. Because no day 14 peak-response samples were available, the repertoires could be characterized only after the peak T cell response. A significant rise in spike-specific TCR breadth and depth was observed after two AZD1222 doses relative to day 0 and relative to MenACWY recipients. Nearly half of unique spike-specific TCRs reportedly recognized epitopes outside regions mutated in the B.1.351 and B.1.1.7 variants.

What the time point label conveys for this sample: baseline before first vaccination. Vaccinee samples were obtained from the UK trials COV001 and COV002, which included a single-blind randomized controlled phase 2/3 trial of AZD1222 (ChAdOx1 nCoV-19) in healthy adults. Trial participant PBMC samples were collected at day 0 and day 28 after the second dose for TCRbeta chain sequencing. The rearrangement combines TRBV7-2 with TRBJ2-7, and TRBD2 aligns with 9 junction nucleotides. The clonotype comes from an adult in good health. The material was peripheral blood, obtained on day 0 of AZD1222 vaccination. The nucleotide sequence reads as follows: TGTGCCAGCAGCTTAGATAGGCGGGAGGGCGGGTACGAGCAGTACTTC. It translates to CASSLDRREGGYEQYF.